The present T cell receptor (beta chain) was sequenced within a study of shared clonotypes between healthy human individuals. Background on the study: Used for every donor were three CD4 naive, three CD4 memory, two CD8 naive and one CD8 memory plate. Study-wide results and limits: Sharing across four donors was highest in naive CD4 (around 5%) and lowest in memory CD8 (0.4%).

The CDR3 runs to 15 residues. With 0 bases clipped from V and 5 bases from J, the junction kept 3 bases outside the gene matches. Germline V gene lookup returns CDR1 SGDLS and CDR2 YYNGEE. Of note for this clone: Its antigen is currently unknown.

Clones were sequenced by immunoSEQ multiplex PCR, and TCRdb holds only the in-frame ones, with some missing. Among over a million clones, around 78% were seen once, and the ten largest hold about 0.52%. The sequencing input was memory CD4+ T cells from PBMCs. Described subset: CD45RA-negative fraction. V and J are TRBV9 and TRBJ2-2; 8 bases map to TRBD1. This receptor was taken from a man between 18 and 29 years old in good health. Some clones in this sample may be carry-over from other donors' samples. CDR3 loop: CASSVAGGVTGELFF. CDR3 nucleotides: TGTGCCAGCAGCGTAGCAGGGGGCGTAACCGGGGAGCTGTTTTTT.